The 9 T cell receptor beta chains in this list originate from one sample, sequenced in a study of T cell repertoires in cytomegalovirus infection. A single record per CDR3 protein comes from TCRdb applying MiXCR to the reads. The table records approximately 990,000 distinct CDR3 sequences, about a third of them present only once. These TCRs are of unknown antigen specificity. The sequencing used cultured CD8+ T cells from PBMCs, collected from culture after CMV antigen stimulation. Source of these receptors: a human donor in good health (CMV status not recorded). Some clones in this sample may be carry-over from other donors' samples.

This clonotype was recorded at least ten times. This chain connects TRBV12-3 or TRBV12-4 to TRBJ1-2, with D hard to call. This CDR3 has 13 residues. The V and J ends lost 3 bases and 2 bases respectively, with 7 bases between them. The CDR3: CASSFEYNYGYTF. For the CDR3, the DNA is TGTGCCAGCAGTTTCGAGTACAACTATGGCTACACCTTC.

This clonotype has a count of ten or more. This chain joins TRBV12-3 or TRBV12-4 and TRBJ2-3, with a tentative D call TRBD2 (6 bases). V lost 8 bases and J 2 bases, leaving 11 bases between the germline ends. The CDR3 runs 13 residues. CDR3 bases: TGTGCCAGCGGACTAATGACCACAGATACGCAGTATTTT. It is translated as CASGLMTTDTQYF.

This clonotype occurred a few times. The rearrangement links TRBV12-3 or TRBV12-4 to TRBJ2-5; 7 bases fit TRBD1. CDR3 length: 16 residues. V was pared by 2 bases and J by 2 bases, with 8 bases of the junction left unmatched. In DNA, the CDR3 is TGTGCCAGCAGTTTAAGGGGGACAGCGAATCAAGAGACCCAGTACTTC. Its protein product is CASSLRGTANQETQYF.

This clonotype has more than one count but fewer than ten. The rearrangement joins TRBV6-5 to TRBJ2-5, with 12 positions matching TRBD2. Germline assignment: CDR1 MNHEY and CDR2 SVGAGI. V was clipped by 5 bases and J by 4 bases; unmatched bases: 5. The length of the CDR3 is 15 residues. This CDR3 reads CASSPSGGVGETQYF. The DNA for the CDR3 is TGTGCCAGCAGTCCTAGCGGGGGGGTAGGAGAGACCCAGTACTTC.

In this sample, this clonotype turned up many times. The CDR3 protein is CASSQGQGVIQETQYF. CDR3 bases: TGTGCCAGCAGTCAAGGACAGGGGGTTATTCAAGAGACCCAGTACTTC. The chain couples TRBV12-3 or TRBV12-4 to TRBJ2-5; 10 bases fit TRBD1. J lost 2 bases, V lost 5 bases, and 8 bases had no gene match. CDR3 length: 16 amino acids.

Points on this clonotype: At one boundary the junction diverges from the germline segment, which might be a read error. The chain recombines TRBV6-5 with TRBJ1-1; D remains unclear. This CDR3 has 13 residues. Germline lookup yields CDR1 MNHEY and CDR2 SVGAGI. The CDR3 sequence: CANSYERDTEAFF. The CDR3 DNA is TGTGCCAACAGTTACGAACGTGACACTGAAGCTTTCTTT.

The chain joins TRBV27 to TRBJ1-1; 7 nucleotides match TRBD1. With V trimmed by 5 bases and J by 0 bases, 12 bases remained unmatched. CDR3 size: 17 residues. CDR1 is MNHEY, CDR2 SMNVEV, per germline (reference sequence). CDR3 DNA sequence: TGTGCCAGCAGTCCAAGGGGGCCGAGCACCTTGAACACTGAAGCTTTCTTT. Encoded protein: CASSPRGPSTLNTEAFF.

This clonotype was observed a handful of times. V gene TRBV23-1 combines with J gene TRBJ2-5; D might be TRBD1 (6 bases). TRBV23-1 is treated as an ORF (open reading frame) with a function not yet certain. Trimming stripped 6 bases from V and 5 bases from J, with 16 bases between. The CDR3 covers 14 residues. The CDR3 nucleotides are TGCGCCAGCAGGAGGGCAGGGGCGGCGGAGACCCAGTACTTC. Translation gives CASRRAGAAETQYF.

This clonotype was detected a few times. The CDR3 reads CASSVATGVDTQYF. The CDR3 region has the DNA TGTGCCAGCAGCGTAGCCACCGGGGTAGATACGCAGTATTTT. The chain recombines TRBV9 with TRBJ2-3; weak D call: TRBD2 (5 bases). Germline V gene lookup returns CDR1 SGDLS and CDR2 YYNGEE. The CDR3 runs to 14 residues. The V and J ends lost 0 bases and 5 bases respectively, with 10 bases between them.